These 3 T cell receptor beta chains share one sample of origin, sequenced in a study of read filtering for tumor transcriptome and immune sequencing. The library was built from about 400 ng RNA with molecular barcoded adaptors for alpha/delta and beta/gamma chains. TCRdb re-called the reads through MiXCR, storing one row per CDR3 protein. Of around 40,000 distinct CDR3 sequences listed, about 13% are singletons. The sample was a population of CD138-negative cells sorted from bone marrow. All receptors derive from a donor at least 40 years old with multiple myeloma.

This clonotype occurred many times. This CDR3 is CASSLADTQYF. The CDR3 bases are TGTGCCAGCAGCTTAGCCGATACGCAGTATTTT. The chain is built from TRBV7-2 and TRBJ2-3; no clear D. With 0 bases removed from V and 6 bases from J, the gap between germline ends came to 1 base. Germline assignment: CDR1 SGHTA and CDR2 FQGNSA. The CDR3 extends over 11 amino acids.

By share, this clonotype counts as medium-sized. The genes are TRBV7-8 and TRBJ2-1, with 7 bases fitting TRBD2. The V segment lost 2 bases and the J segment 6 bases; nucleotides outside the gene matches: 16. CDR3 length equals 18 residues. Germline V gene lookup returns CDR1 SGHVS and CDR2 FQNEAQ. The CDR3 sequence: CASSLRREASGSGNEQFF. CDR3 nucleotides: TGTGCCAGCAGCTTAAGAAGGGAAGCTAGCGGTTCTGGCAATGAGCAGTTCTTC. Combining the CDR3 with reference TRBV7-8 and TRBJ2-1 gives the whole variable domain GAGVSQSPRYKVAKRGQDVALRCDPISGHVSLFWYQQALGQGPEFLTYFQNEAQLDKSGLPSDRFFAERPEGSVSTLKIQRTQQEDSAVYLCASSLRREASGSGNEQFFGPGTRLTVL.

This clonotype was detected ten times or more. The V gene is TRBV7-2, the J gene TRBJ2-3; D remains ambiguous. CDR1 and CDR2 from the germline V gene are SGHTA and FQGNSA. The CDR3 runs 16 residues. V was trimmed by 4 bases and J by 3 bases, leaving 17 bases between them. The CDR3 nucleotides read TGTGCCAGCAGCTGGTCCGGGTCAAGTTTGACAGATACGCAGTATTTT. This codes for CASSWSGSSLTDTQYF.